This is a list of T cell receptor beta chains from one sample in a study of blood T cell repertoires in COVID-19. The repertoire was sequenced with immunoSEQ multiplex PCR; TCRdb's copy has only in-frame clones and lacks some. The sample shows 120,000 to 150,000 clones, approximately 78% of them seen only once. The sequenced material came from peripheral blood. All receptors derive from a woman over 75 with acute or convalescent COVID-19. Each CDR3 is given with its conserved first and last residue. D genes are given only for firm matches. Expanded clones get a size class; other rows say once, few or many, or leave the size out.

cdr3_length,j_call,v_call,clone_size,d_call,cdr3_aa,cdr3_nt
15,TRBJ2-3,TRBV28,-,TRBD2,CASGGGGASTDTQYF,TGTGCCAGCGGGGGCGGGGGGGCGAGCACAGATACGCAGTATTTT
14,TRBJ1-2,TRBV4-1,-,-,CASSLTLGHYGYTF,TGCGCCAGCAGCCTCACATTGGGGCACTATGGCTACACCTTC
15,TRBJ2-1,TRBV5-1,-,-,CASSFRSAPLNEQFF,TGCGCCAGCAGCTTTCGGTCAGCGCCTCTCAATGAGCAGTTCTTC
16,TRBJ2-3,TRBV28,-,TRBD2,CASRETSGAYTDTQYF,TGTGCCAGCAGGGAAACTAGCGGGGCCTACACAGATACGCAGTATTTT
17,TRBJ2-3,TRBV6-2/TRBV6-3,-,TRBD2,CASSYSLAANSTDTQYF,TGTGCCAGCAGTTACTCGCTAGCGGCAAATAGCACAGATACGCAGTATTTT
15,TRBJ2-7,TRBV19,-,TRBD1,CASSILTGGPYEQYF,TGTGCCAGTAGTATACTAACAGGGGGACCCTACGAGCAGTACTTC
13,TRBJ1-2,TRBV2,-,TRBD1,CASRVGQGRGYTF,TGTGCCAGCAGGGTTGGACAGGGTCGGGGCTACACCTTC
15,TRBJ2-5,TRBV7-6,once,TRBD2,CASSLSTSGQETQYF,TGTGCCAGCAGCTTATCCACTAGCGGGCAAGAGACCCAGTACTTC
13,TRBJ2-1,TRBV27,-,-,CASSSTADYEQFF,TGTGCCAGCAGTTCTACCGCCGATTATGAGCAGTTCTTC
13,TRBJ2-3,TRBV27,-,-,CASSWGGPDTQYF,TGTGCCAGCAGTTGGGGGGGGCCCGATACGCAGTATTTT
19,TRBJ2-7,TRBV9,-,-,CASSACPPGPGRISYEQYF,TGTGCCAGCAGCGCTTGCCCCCCTGGCCCGGGGAGAATTTCCTACGAGCAGTACTTC